This passage covers 7 T cell receptor beta chains from one sample sequenced in a study of T cell changes during pregnancy in multiple sclerosis. Using immunoSEQ multiplex PCR, the repertoire was profiled, and TCRdb retains in-frame clones only, with some absent. The repertoire includes about 120,000 clones, over 85% of them detected once, and approximately 6.2% sits in the top ten. The specimen was peripheral blood, collected before pregnancy. These receptors all come from a female donor with multiple sclerosis, enrolled in a pregnancy study.

Remarks on this clone: The sample carries other DNA sequences with the same CDR3. The V gene is TRBV28, the J gene TRBJ2-7; D is perhaps TRBD1 (6 bases). Deletions cut 7 bases from V and 6 bases from J, with 16 bases between. The CDR3 length is 13 residues. The germline V gene has CDR1 MDHEN and CDR2 SYDVKM. Written as DNA, the CDR3 is TGTGCCAGCACCCTCCCACAGGGTGTCGAGCAGTACTTC. It yields the protein CASTLPQGVEQYF.

The CDR3 sequence is CASSSVDGNYGYTF. The CDR3 region has the DNA TGCGCCAGCAGCTCTGTGGACGGGAATTATGGCTACACCTTC. The V and J genes are TRBV5-1 and TRBJ1-2, with D uncertain. Trimming stripped 3 bases from V and 5 bases from J, with 14 bases between. CDR3 size: 14 residues. Per the germline V gene, CDR1 is SGHRS and CDR2 is YFSETQ.

The rearrangement uses TRBV7-6 and TRBJ1-4; 9 bases map to TRBD1. The V and J ends lost 5 bases and 3 bases, in that order; junction bases with no gene match: 7. The CDR3 has 16 amino acids. Germline V CDR1 and CDR2: SGHVS, FNYEAQ. Written as DNA, the CDR3 is TGTGCCAGCAGCCCCACAGGGGGCGCTTCTAATGAAAAACTGTTTTTT. Its translation is CASSPTGGASNEKLFF.

This CDR3 is CAWTSPVGVLTNEQFF. DNA for the CDR3: TGTGCCTGGACCTCACCGGTGGGCGTTCTAACCAATGAGCAGTTCTTC. The V and J genes are TRBV30 and TRBJ2-1, with no clear D. The CDR3 sequence is 16 residues long. V lost 4 bases, J lost 6 bases, and 22 bases lay in between. Germline V gene sequence: CDR1 GTSNPN, CDR2 SVGIG (reference sequence). Full variable domain (remainder filled in from reference TRBV30 and TRBJ2-1): SQTIHQWPATLVQPVGSPLSLECTVEGTSNPNLYWYRQAAGRGLQLLFYSVGIGQISSEVPQNLSASRPQDRQFILSSKKLLLSDSGFYLCAWTSPVGVLTNEQFFGPGTRLTVL.

Only one count was recorded for this clone. The rearrangement uses TRBV28 and TRBJ2-5; 9 bases align to TRBD1. The V gene end was trimmed by 5 bases and the J gene end by 4 bases; junction bases not matched to a gene: 11. CDR1 is MDHEN, CDR2 SYDVKM, per germline. The CDR3 contains 16 residues. Here the CDR3 DNA reads TGTGCCAGCAGTCGCCCCCGATTGGACAGGGGAGAGACCCAGTACTTC. This encodes CASSRPRLDRGETQYF.

The chain has TRBV7-2 and TRBJ1-5, with a weak D call TRBD1 (5 bases). From germline, CDR1 is SGHTA and CDR2 FQGNSA. The CDR3 totals 13 residues. V lost 5 bases and J 4 bases, leaving 9 bases between the germline ends. The CDR3 coding sequence is TGTGCCAGCAGCGAGTCAGGGAATCAGCCCCAGCATTTT. Translating gives CASSESGNQPQHF.

The chain combines TRBV5-6 with TRBJ1-3; D remains unclear. There are 15 residues in the CDR3. With 4 bases removed from V and 4 bases from J, the gap between germline ends came to 15 bases. The V gene's germline CDR1 is SGHDT and CDR2 YYEEEE. CDR3 protein: CASSRVGILGNTIYF. The CDR3 DNA sequence: TGTGCCAGCAGCCGCGTGGGTATACTAGGAAACACCATATATTTT.